This entry lists 22 T cell receptor beta chains sequenced from one sample in a study of shared clonotypes between healthy human individuals. CD45RO-negative, CCR7-selected cells formed the naive CD8 fraction, which excluded terminally differentiated effector memory CD45RA+ cells. The table came from immunoSEQ multiplex PCR; TCRdb's copy has only in-frame clones and leaves some out. The data hold over 2,000,000 clones, with just over 90% observed a single time. Sequencing was done on a sample of naive CD8+ T cells from PBMCs. These receptor sequences come from a man between 18 and 29 years old in good health. Some clones in this sample may be carry-over from other donors' samples.

A word on this clone: The sample holds other DNA sequences that translate to the same CDR3. The rearrangement links TRBV18 to TRBJ2-7, with no clear D. V lost 2 bases to trimming and J lost 4 bases, with 6 bases between them. The CDR3 contains 12 residues. The germline V gene has CDR1 KGHSH and CDR2 LQKENI. Here the CDR3 reads CASSPVSYEQYF. The DNA of the CDR3 is TGTGCCAGCTCACCAGTGTCTTACGAGCAGTACTTC.

This chain links TRBV4-1 with TRBJ2-1, with TRBD2 matching over 7 bases. The junction had 8 bases not matched to a gene; V was cut back by 4 bases and J by 5 bases. The CDR3 sequence is 15 residues long. From germline, CDR1 is MGHRA and CDR2 YSYEKL. The CDR3 bases are TGCGCCAGCAGCCGAGAACTAGCGTTCAACAATGAGCAGTTCTTC. Protein product: CASSRELAFNNEQFF.

The chain recombines TRBV6-1 with TRBJ2-1; D is possibly TRBD1 (5 bases). CDR1 MNHNS and CDR2 SASEGT come from the germline V gene. V was cut by 1 base and J by 7 bases, with 14 bases left in between. The CDR3 is made up of 15 amino acids. Here the CDR3 DNA reads TGTGCCAGCAGTGAAGTAAGGGGCAATTGGAATGAGCAGTTCTTC. This codes for CASSEVRGNWNEQFF.

The rearrangement links TRBV21-1 to TRBJ1-4. TRBV21-1 corresponds to a pseudogene. This CDR3 spans 15 amino acids. As DNA, the CDR3 is TGTGCCAGCATGCTCCAACAGGGGAGGGGTGAAAAACTGTTTTTT. It specifies CASMLQQGRGEKLFF.

The chain uses TRBV9 and TRBJ2-2; D uncertain. Per germline, CDR1 SGDLS and CDR2 YYNGEE. The V and J ends lost 4 bases and 6 bases respectively, with 19 bases between them. The CDR3 is 16 residues long. The CDR3 DNA reads TGTGCCAGCAGCCCCCGCGTGACCCGCTTGCCCGGGGAGCTGTTTTTT. Its translation is CASSPRVTRLPGELFF.

The V call is TRBV28, the J call TRBJ2-7; possibly TRBD1 for D (6 bases). This CDR3 is 16 amino acids long. With 5 bases removed from V and 2 bases from J, the gap between germline ends came to 19 bases. Looked up from germline, CDR1 is MDHEN and CDR2 is SYDVKM. The CDR3 DNA reads TGTGCCAGCAGTCCAATAATATACAGGGAAGCCTACGAGCAGTACTTC. It is translated as CASSPIIYREAYEQYF.

This clone was recorded a few times. V gene TRBV7-2 combines with J gene TRBJ1-2; D gene unclear. Germline CDR1 is SGHTA and CDR2 is FQGNSA. This CDR3 spans 11 amino acids. V was trimmed by 8 bases and J by 2 bases, leaving 6 bases between them. CDR3 amino acids: CASLTNYGYTF. As DNA, the CDR3 is TGTGCCAGCCTAACCAACTATGGCTACACCTTC.

The genes are TRBV5-8 and TRBJ2-5; D call uncertain. The J call is in doubt because the DNA end fits TRBJ2-7 better. Germline V gene sequence: CDR1 SGHTS, CDR2 YDEGEE. CDR3 length: 14 amino acids. CDR3: CASSDRTDLYEQYF. CDR3 nucleotide sequence: TGTGCCAGCAGCGACCGGACCGACCTCTACGAGCAGTACTTC.

The V gene is TRBV5-6, the J gene TRBJ2-5; TRBD2 matches 9 bases. After removal of 6 bases from V and 5 bases from J, the junction contained 17 bases not matched to a gene. The germline V gene encodes CDR1 SGHDT and CDR2 YYEEEE. The CDR3 covers 17 residues. The DNA of the CDR3 is TGTGCCAGCACGTTACGGGACCTAGCGGGATTTCTGGAGACCCAGTACTTC. Its translation: CASTLRDLAGFLETQYF.

This clone was observed once. The same CDR3 arises from other DNA sequences in this sample as well. The chain couples TRBV4-1 to TRBJ1-5; D not resolved. Per the germline V gene, CDR1 is MGHRA and CDR2 is YSYEKL. V shed 1 base and J shed 4 bases, with 5 bases lying between them. CDR3 size: 13 residues. In DNA form, the CDR3 reads TGCGCCAGCAGCCAAGGTACGAATCAGCCCCAGCATTTT. It specifies CASSQGTNQPQHF.

The rearrangement links TRBV19 to TRBJ2-1, with 12 positions matching TRBD2. This CDR3 spans 15 amino acids. CDR1 and CDR2 from the germline V gene are LNHDA and SQIVND (reference sequence). Germline trimming cut 6 bases from V and 6 bases from J; bases unmatched to any gene: 6. DNA of the CDR3: TGTGCCAGTAGCCGACTAGCGGGAGCGACCAATGAGCAGTTCTTC. The encoded protein is CASSRLAGATNEQFF.

J is TRBJ2-5 and V is TRBV2; the D gene is possibly TRBD1 (5 bases). With the DNA end fitting TRBJ2-7 better, the J assignment may be wrong. CDR3 length equals 13 residues. Germline V gene data show CDR1 as SNHLY and CDR2 as FYNNEI. The CDR3 nucleotides are TGTGCCAGCGGTGGGGCTAACAACTACGAGCAGTACTTC. It codes for CASGGANNYEQYF.

The V gene is TRBV27, the J gene TRBJ1-1; maybe TRBD1 (5 bases). Trimming removed 4 bases at V and 2 bases at J, with 11 bases between. The germline V gene encodes CDR1 MNHEY and CDR2 SMNVEV (reference sequence). The CDR3 is 14 residues long. CDR3 in amino acids: CASSSQGTNTEAFF. The CDR3 DNA follows: TGTGCCAGCAGTTCACAAGGGACTAACACTGAAGCTTTCTTT.

The chain joins TRBV28 to TRBJ2-1; D possibly corresponds to TRBD2 (6 bases). The V gene's germline CDR1 is MDHEN and CDR2 SYDVKM. CDR3 size: 14 residues. V was trimmed by 2 bases and J by 7 bases, leaving 12 bases between them. The DNA for the CDR3 is TGTGCCAGCAGTTTAGTAATGGGGAGGAATGAGCAGTTCTTC. Translation gives CASSLVMGRNEQFF.

V and J are TRBV15 and TRBJ2-7, with TRBD1 matching 7 bases. The V segment lost 2 bases and the J segment 5 bases; nucleotides outside the gene matches: 6. Germline V gene lookup returns CDR1 LNHNV and CDR2 YYDKDF (reference sequence). The CDR3 length is 14 residues. DNA of the CDR3: TGTGCCACCAGCAGACCTTCAGGGGGAGACGAGCAGTACTTC. Protein: CATSRPSGGDEQYF.

The chain links TRBV29-1 to TRBJ2-2, with 9 positions matching TRBD1. Per germline, CDR1 SQVTM and CDR2 ANQGSEA. The V segment lost 7 bases and the J segment 6 bases; nucleotides outside the gene matches: 15. This CDR3 is 16 amino acids long. DNA of the CDR3: TGCAGCGCCACACCCCCGGGACAGGGCGCCGCCGGGGAGCTGTTTTTT. It codes for CSATPPGQGAAGELFF.

The CDR3 sequence: CASGGLDSYEQYF. The CDR3 DNA follows: TGTGCCAGCGGCGGGTTAGACAGCTACGAGCAGTACTTC. This chain connects TRBV27 to TRBJ2-7; possibly TRBD1 or TRBD2 for D (5 bases each). V was trimmed by 8 bases and J by 3 bases, leaving 14 bases between them. CDR1 and CDR2 (germline): MNHEY, SMNVEV (reference sequence). The length of the CDR3 is 13 residues.

The chain links TRBV19 to TRBJ1-5, with 9 positions matching TRBD1. Per germline, CDR1 LNHDA and CDR2 SQIVND (reference sequence). CDR3 size: 14 residues. Trimming took 5 bases from V and 5 from J; bases not matched to a gene: 4. CDR3 sequence: CASSGDRGDQPQHF. CDR3 coding DNA: TGTGCCAGTAGTGGAGACAGGGGGGATCAGCCCCAGCATTTT.

The genes are TRBV4-1 and TRBJ2-2; 14 positions match TRBD2. The CDR3 covers 17 residues. Per germline, CDR1 MGHRA and CDR2 YSYEKL. V lost 3 bases, J lost 6 bases, and 6 bases stayed unmatched. CDR3 sequence (DNA): TGCGCCAGCAGCCACGAGACTAGCGGGAGGGCCTCCGGGGAGCTGTTTTTT. It is translated as CASSHETSGRASGELFF.

V gene TRBV5-1 combines with J gene TRBJ2-7; D not resolved. CDR1 is SGHRS, CDR2 YFSETQ, per germline. There are 13 residues in the CDR3. Trimming left V 1 base short and J 3 bases short, with 8 bases between. CDR3 nucleotides: TGCGCCAGCAGCTTGCAATCGGACTACGAGCAGTACTTC. It specifies CASSLQSDYEQYF.

The count of this clone is one. The V gene is TRBV5-8, the J gene TRBJ2-3; no clear D gene. CDR3 size: 12 residues. Germline CDR1 and CDR2: SGHTS and YDEGEE. The ends were cut back, 5 bases at V and 2 bases at J, with 6 bases in the middle. CDR3 coding DNA: TGTGCCAGCAGGCAGATCACAGATACGCAGTATTTT. Translation: CASRQITDTQYF.

V is TRBV7-2 and J is TRBJ2-7; maybe TRBD1 (6 bases). Trimming took 2 bases from V and 4 from J, leaving 15 bases between them. CDR1 and CDR2 (germline): SGHTA, FQGNSA. The CDR3 runs 15 residues. CDR3 sequence reads: CASSLIAGTPYEQYF. The DNA of the CDR3 is TGTGCCAGCAGCTTAATAGCCGGGACACCGTACGAGCAGTACTTC.